This passage covers 5 T cell receptor beta chains from one sample sequenced in a study of identical twins. From the 5' RACE reads, TCRdb called clonotypes with MiXCR, one entry per CDR3 protein. This sample yields 450,000 to 500,000 distinct CDR3 sequences, of which 14% are seen a single time; approximately 0.98% belongs to the top ten. These data are also associated with another study on yellow fever vaccine responses in identical twins.

The material sequenced was CD4+ T cells sorted from blood. The origin of the receptors is a woman aged 18-29 years in good health.

This clonotype was detected only a few times. This rearrangement joins TRBV20-1 to TRBJ2-1, with 7 bases fitting TRBD2. Germline V CDR1 and CDR2: DFQATT, SNEGSKA (reference sequence). This CDR3 is built from 13 residues. V gave up 6 bases and J gave up 8 bases; unmatched junction bases: 10. CDR3 loop: CSAAWAGAHEQFF. In nucleotides, the CDR3 is TGCAGTGCAGCGTGGGCGGGAGCCCATGAGCAGTTCTTC.

In its sample, this clonotype was seen a few times. The chain links TRBV5-1 to TRBJ2-1, with D unresolved. The length of the CDR3 is 17 residues. CDR1 SGHRS and CDR2 YFSETQ come from the germline V gene. Trimming took off 5 bases at V and 1 base at J, with 19 bases between the two ends. This CDR3 is CASSPQRPMRSYNEQFF. The CDR3 DNA sequence: TGCGCCAGCAGTCCTCAACGGCCTATGCGTTCCTACAATGAGCAGTTCTTC.

The chain is built from TRBV7-2 and TRBJ2-3, with D perhaps matching TRBD2 (6 bases). The CDR3 totals 14 residues. CDR1 and CDR2 from the germline V gene are SGHTA and FQGNSA. V dropped 7 bases and J dropped 2 bases, with 13 bases sitting between them. The CDR3 region is CASTLGRNTDTQYF. The CDR3, as DNA: TGTGCCAGCACCCTCGGGAGAAACACAGATACGCAGTATTTT.

J is TRBJ2-1 and V is TRBV9; 7 nucleotides match TRBD1. Germline values: CDR1 SGDLS, CDR2 YYNGEE. V shed 0 bases, J shed 7 bases, and the junction held 4 bases outside the gene matches. The CDR3 consists of 14 residues. The CDR3 sequence is CASSVGDRVNEQFF. CDR3 bases: TGTGCCAGCAGCGTAGGCGACAGGGTGAATGAGCAGTTCTTC.

The chain is built from TRBV12-3 or TRBV12-4 and TRBJ1-1, with D perhaps TRBD1 (6 bases). The CDR3 has 15 residues. Trimming removed 6 bases at V and 3 bases at J, with 17 bases between. The CDR3 bases are TGTGCCAGCAGCTCCCTTACAGGGAGGGACACTGAAGCTTTCTTT. Its translation is CASSSLTGRDTEAFF.